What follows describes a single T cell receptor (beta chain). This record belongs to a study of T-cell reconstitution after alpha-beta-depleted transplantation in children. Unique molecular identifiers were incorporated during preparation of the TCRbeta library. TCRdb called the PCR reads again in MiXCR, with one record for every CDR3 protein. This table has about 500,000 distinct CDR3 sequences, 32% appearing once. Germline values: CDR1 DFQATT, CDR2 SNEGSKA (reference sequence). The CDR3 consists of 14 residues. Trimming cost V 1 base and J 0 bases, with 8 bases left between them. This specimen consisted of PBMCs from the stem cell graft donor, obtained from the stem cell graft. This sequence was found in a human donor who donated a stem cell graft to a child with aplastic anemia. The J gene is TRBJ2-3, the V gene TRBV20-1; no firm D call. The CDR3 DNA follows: TGCAGTGCTAGAGCCGGCTCTAGCACAGATACGCAGTATTTT. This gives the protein CSARAGSSTDTQYF.